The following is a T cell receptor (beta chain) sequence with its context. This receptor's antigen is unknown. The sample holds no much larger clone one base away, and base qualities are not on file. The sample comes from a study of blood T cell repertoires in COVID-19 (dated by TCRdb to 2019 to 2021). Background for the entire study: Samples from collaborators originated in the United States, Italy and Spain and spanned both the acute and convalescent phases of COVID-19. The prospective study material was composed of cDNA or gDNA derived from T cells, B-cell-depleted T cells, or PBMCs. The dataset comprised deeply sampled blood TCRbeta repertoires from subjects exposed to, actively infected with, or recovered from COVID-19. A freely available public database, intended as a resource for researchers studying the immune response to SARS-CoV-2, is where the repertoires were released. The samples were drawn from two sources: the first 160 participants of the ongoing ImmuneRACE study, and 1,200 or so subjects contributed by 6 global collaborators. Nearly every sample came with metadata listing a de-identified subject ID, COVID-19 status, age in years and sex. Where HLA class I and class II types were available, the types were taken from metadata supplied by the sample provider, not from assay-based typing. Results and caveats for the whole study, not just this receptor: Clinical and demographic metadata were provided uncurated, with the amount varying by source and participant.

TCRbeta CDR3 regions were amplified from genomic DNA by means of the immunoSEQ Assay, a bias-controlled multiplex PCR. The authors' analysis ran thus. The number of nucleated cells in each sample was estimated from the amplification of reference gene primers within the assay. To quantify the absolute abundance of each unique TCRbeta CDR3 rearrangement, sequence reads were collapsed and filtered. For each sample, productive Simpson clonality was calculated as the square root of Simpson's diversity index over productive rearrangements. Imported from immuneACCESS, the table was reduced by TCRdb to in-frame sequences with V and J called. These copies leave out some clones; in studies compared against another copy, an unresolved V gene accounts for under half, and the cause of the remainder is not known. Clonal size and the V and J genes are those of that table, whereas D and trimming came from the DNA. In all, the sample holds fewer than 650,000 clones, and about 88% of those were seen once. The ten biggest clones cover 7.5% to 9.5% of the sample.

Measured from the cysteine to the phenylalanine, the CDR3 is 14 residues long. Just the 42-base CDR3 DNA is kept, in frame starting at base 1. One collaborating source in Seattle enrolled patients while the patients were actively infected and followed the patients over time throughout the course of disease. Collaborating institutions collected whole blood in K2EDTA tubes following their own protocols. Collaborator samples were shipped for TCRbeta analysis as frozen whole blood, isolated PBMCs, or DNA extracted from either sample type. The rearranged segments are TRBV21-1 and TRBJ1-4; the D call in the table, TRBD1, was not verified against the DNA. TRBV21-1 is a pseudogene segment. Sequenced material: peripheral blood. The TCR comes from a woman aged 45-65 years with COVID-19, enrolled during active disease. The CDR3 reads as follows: CASVGDSLNEKLFF. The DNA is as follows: TGTGCCAGCGTTGGGGACAGCCTTAATGAAAAACTGTTTTTT.